This T cell receptor beta chain was obtained from a study of blood T cell repertoires in COVID-19. The age range of participants was about 18 to 100 years, with residence in 20 to 25 US areas. The study assigned cohorts using participant-reported clinical history. Original processing notes: The authors estimated nucleated cell counts from reference gene primer amplification. Repertoires were generated with immunoSEQ multiplex PCR, while TCRdb's copy carries only in-frame clones and drops some. V, J and clone size reflect that table, while D and trimming were determined from the DNA. Of under 200,000 clones detected, 89% appear once; the ten largest clones hold 6.5% to 9%. J was trimmed by 4 bases and V by 1 base; bases with no gene match: 6. Germline assignment: CDR1 KGHDR and CDR2 SFDVKD. CDR3 length: 16 residues.

The chain joins TRBV24-1 to TRBJ2-3; 8 nucleotides align to TRBD2. The sequenced sample consisted of PBMCs or T cells enriched from blood (not recorded which). The sequence came from a woman between 18 and 29 years old who had recovered from COVID-19. As DNA, the CDR3 is TGTGCCACCAGTGATTTTGACCGCGGGGGGCCAGATACGCAGTATTTT. Translating gives CATSDFDRGGPDTQYF.